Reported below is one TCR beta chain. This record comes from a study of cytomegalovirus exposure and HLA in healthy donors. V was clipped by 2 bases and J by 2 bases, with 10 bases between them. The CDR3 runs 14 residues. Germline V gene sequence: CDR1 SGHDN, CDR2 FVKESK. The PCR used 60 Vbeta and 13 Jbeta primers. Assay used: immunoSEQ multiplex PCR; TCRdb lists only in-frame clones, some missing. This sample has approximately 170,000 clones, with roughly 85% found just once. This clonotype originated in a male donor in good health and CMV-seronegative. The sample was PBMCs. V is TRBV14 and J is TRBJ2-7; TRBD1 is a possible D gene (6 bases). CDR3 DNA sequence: TGTGCCAGCAGCCAATGGGACAACGCCTACGAGCAGTACTTC. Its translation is CASSQWDNAYEQYF. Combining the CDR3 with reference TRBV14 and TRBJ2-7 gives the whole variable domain EAGVTQFPSHSVIEKGQTVTLRCDPISGHDNLYWYRRVMGKEIKFLLHFVKESKQDESGMPNNRFLAERTGGTYSTLKVQPAELEDSGVYFCASSQWDNAYEQYFGPGTRLTVT.